This T cell receptor beta chain was retrieved from a study of siplizumab effects on memory and regulatory T cells. This CDR3 contains 14 residues. Germline CDR1 and CDR2: GTSNPN and SVGIG (reference sequence). Trimming removed 5 bases from V and 0 bases from J; junction bases left unmatched: 4. Here immunoSEQ multiplex PCR was the method, and the copy in TCRdb shows in-frame clones only, minus some. The sample lists about 91,000 clones; roughly 96% were seen once. The TCR originated in a human donor in good health. The sequencing sample was made of naive CD4+ T cells sorted from blood. The rearrangement joins TRBV30 to TRBJ2-7; the match to TRBD1 covers 10 bases. The CDR3 DNA sequence: TGTGCCTGGGGGGGACAGGGGAGCTCCTACGAGCAGTACTTC. Its translation is CAWGGQGSSYEQYF.